This T cell receptor (beta chain) came from a study of beta chain features in type 1 diabetes. Study outcomes and limitations: Within each of all four CD4+ subsets, Type 1 diabetes patients had TCRB CDR3s that were moderately but significantly shorter. Compared to healthy donors, patients appeared to have naive, central memory and Treg TCRB repertoires that were more alike. VDJ junctions in type 1 diabetes patients carried more deletions and fewer insertions.

CDR3 size: 19 residues. The V segment lost 3 bases and the J segment 0 bases; nucleotides outside the gene matches: 11. Germline assignment: CDR1 SNHLY and CDR2 FYNNEI. Concerning this clone itself: As yet, its antigen is unknown.

Every isolated RNA sample was fully reverse transcribed, so sequencing captured expressed TCRB transcripts. Profiled with immunoSEQ multiplex PCR; TCRdb holds only in-frame clones, not every one. The sample yields 630,000 or so clones, 11% to 15% seen once. This TCR came from a man in his late teens or twenties with type 1 diabetes. The gene calls are TRBV2 and TRBJ2-2; 9 bases map to TRBD2. What was sequenced was naive CD4+ T cells from blood. The CDR3 loop is CASSDSLAGYRSNTGELFF. CDR3 sequence (DNA): TGTGCCAGCAGTGATTCGCTAGCGGGATATAGATCGAACACCGGGGAGCTGTTTTTT. The variable domain in full, completed from reference TRBV2 and TRBJ2-2, reads EPEVTQTPSHQVTQMGQEVILRCVPISNHLYFYWYRQILGQKVEFLVSFYNNEISEKSEIFDDQFSVERPDGSNFTLKIRSTKLEDSAMYFCASSDSLAGYRSNTGELFFGEGSRLTVL.